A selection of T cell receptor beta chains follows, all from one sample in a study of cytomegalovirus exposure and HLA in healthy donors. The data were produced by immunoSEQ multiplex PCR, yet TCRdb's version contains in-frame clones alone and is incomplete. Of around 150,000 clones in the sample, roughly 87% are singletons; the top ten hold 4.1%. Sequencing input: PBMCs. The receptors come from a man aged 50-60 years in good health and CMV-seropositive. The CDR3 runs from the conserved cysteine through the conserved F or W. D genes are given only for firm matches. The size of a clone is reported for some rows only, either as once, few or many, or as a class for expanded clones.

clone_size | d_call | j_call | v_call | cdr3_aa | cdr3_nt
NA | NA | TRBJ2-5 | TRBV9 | CASSVGLKQETQYF | TGTGCCAGCAGCGTGGGGCTGAAGCAAGAGACCCAGTACTTC
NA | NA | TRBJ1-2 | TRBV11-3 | CASSLDRGRGGYGYTF | TGTGCCAGCAGCTTAGATCGGGGGCGGGGGGGATATGGCTACACCTTC
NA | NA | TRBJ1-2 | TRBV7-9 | CASSAEGFDGYTF | TGTGCCAGCAGCGCAGAGGGTTTCGATGGCTACACCTTC
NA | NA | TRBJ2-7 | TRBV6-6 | CASSTSRAPYEQYF | TGTGCCAGCAGCACTAGCAGGGCTCCCTACGAGCAGTACTTC
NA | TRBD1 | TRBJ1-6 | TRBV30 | CAWTLGQGDSPLHF | TGTGCCTGGACCCTGGGACAGGGAGATTCACCCCTCCACTTT
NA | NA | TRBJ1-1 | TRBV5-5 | CASSLGGSWTEAFF | TGTGCCAGCAGCTTAGGCGGGAGCTGGACTGAAGCTTTCTTT
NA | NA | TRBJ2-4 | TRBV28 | CASSLSPTGSETQYF | TGTGCCAGCAGTTTATCCCCCACAGGCTCAGAAACACAGTACTTC
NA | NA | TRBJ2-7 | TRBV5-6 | CASSFIHEQYF | TGTGCCAGCAGCTTCATTCACGAGCAGTACTTC
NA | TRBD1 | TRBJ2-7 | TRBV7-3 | CASSLTKRDRVTYEQYF | TGTGCCAGCAGCTTAACGAAGCGGGACAGGGTCACCTACGAGCAGTACTTC
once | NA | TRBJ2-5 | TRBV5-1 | CASSLTTSQETQYF | TGCGCCAGCAGCCTCACTACTAGCCAAGAGACCCAGTACTTC
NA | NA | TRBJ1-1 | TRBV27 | CASSLVSAGAEAFF | TGTGCCAGCAGTTTAGTATCGGCGGGGGCTGAAGCTTTCTTT
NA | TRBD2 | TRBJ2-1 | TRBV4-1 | CASSQEQAGGLYEQFF | TGCGCCAGCAGCCAAGAGCAAGCGGGAGGGCTGTATGAGCAGTTCTTC
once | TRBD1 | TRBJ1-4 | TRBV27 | CASSPTGQGINEKLFF | TGTGCCAGCAGTCCTACTGGACAGGGGATTAATGAAAAACTGTTTTTT
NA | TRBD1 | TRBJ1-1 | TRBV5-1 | CASNPVGTGWTEAFF | TGCGCCAGCAATCCAGTGGGGACAGGGTGGACTGAAGCTTTCTTT
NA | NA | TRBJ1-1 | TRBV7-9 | CSSSLDEGAFF | TGTTCCAGCAGCTTAGATGAGGGAGCTTTCTTT
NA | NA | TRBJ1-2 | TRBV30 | CAWSVINYGYTF | TGTGCCTGGTCGGTGATTAACTATGGCTACACCTTC
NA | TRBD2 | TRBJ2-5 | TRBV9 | CASSNPGTSGGGRYQETQYF | TGTGCCAGCAGCAACCCGGGGACTAGCGGGGGGGGACGGTACCAAGAGACCCAGTACTTC
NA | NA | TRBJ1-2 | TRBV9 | CASSVVAGEYGYTF | TGTGCCAGCAGCGTAGTGGCAGGGGAGTATGGCTACACCTTC
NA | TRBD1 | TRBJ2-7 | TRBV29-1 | CSVEDGDSSYEQYF | TGCAGCGTTGAAGACGGGGACAGTTCCTACGAGCAGTACTTC
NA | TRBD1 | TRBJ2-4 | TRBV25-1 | CASSVTSDRVVKNIQYF | TGTGCCAGCAGTGTCACATCGGACAGGGTGGTCAAAAACATTCAGTACTTC
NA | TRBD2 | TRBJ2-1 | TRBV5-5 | CASSLLSGSPSYNEQFF | TGTGCCAGCAGCTTGCTCAGCGGGAGCCCCTCCTACAATGAGCAGTTCTTC
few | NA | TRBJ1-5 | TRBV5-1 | CASSPSPGNQPQHF | TGCGCCAGCAGCCCGTCCCCTGGCAATCAGCCCCAGCATTTT
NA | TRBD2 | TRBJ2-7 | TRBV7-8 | CASSLYSSGPTYEQYF | TGTGCCAGCAGCTTATACTCTAGCGGGCCGACCTACGAGCAGTACTTC
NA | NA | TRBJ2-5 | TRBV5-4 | CASSSQGHIQETQYF | TGTGCCAGCAGCTCACAAGGACACATCCAAGAGACCCAGTACTTC
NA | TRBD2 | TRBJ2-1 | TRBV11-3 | CASSYRGGYNEQFF | TGTGCCAGCAGCTACCGGGGGGGTTACAATGAGCAGTTCTTC
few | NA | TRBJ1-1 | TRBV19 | CASRFGEARAEAFF | TGTGCCAGTCGATTTGGTGAGGCCCGAGCTGAAGCTTTCTTT
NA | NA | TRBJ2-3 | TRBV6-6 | CASSYSEVDTQYF | TGTGCCAGCAGTTACTCGGAGGTGGATACGCAGTATTTT
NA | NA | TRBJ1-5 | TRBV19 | CASRRGGSNQPQHF | TGTGCCAGTAGAAGGGGGGGGAGCAATCAGCCCCAGCATTTT
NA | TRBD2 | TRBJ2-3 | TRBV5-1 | CASSSGTSPSSTDTQYF | TGCGCCAGCAGCTCCGGGACTAGCCCTTCTAGCACAGATACGCAGTATTTT
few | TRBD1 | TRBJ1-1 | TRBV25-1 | CASRPSQGRTEAFF | TGTGCCAGCAGACCATCACAGGGGAGGACTGAAGCTTTCTTT
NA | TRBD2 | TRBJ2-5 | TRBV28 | CASTERLAGVVETQYF | TGTGCCAGCACGGAAAGACTAGCGGGAGTAGTCGAGACCCAGTACTTC
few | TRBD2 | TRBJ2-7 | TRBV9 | CASSGTSGDEQYF | TGTGCCAGCAGCGGGACTAGCGGAGACGAGCAGTACTTC
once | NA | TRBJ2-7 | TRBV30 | CASATSYPYEQYF | TGTGCATCTGCCACTTCTTACCCCTACGAGCAGTACTTC
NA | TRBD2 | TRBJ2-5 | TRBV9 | CASSPGGGTRETQYF | TGTGCCAGCAGCCCCGGGGGGGGGACAAGGGAGACCCAGTACTTC
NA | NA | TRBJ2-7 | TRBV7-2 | CASSSTGFSGEQYF | TGTGCCAGCAGCTCCACAGGGTTTTCGGGAGAGCAGTACTTC
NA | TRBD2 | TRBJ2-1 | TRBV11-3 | CASSFRAGTSGNEQFF | TGTGCCAGCAGCTTTCGGGCCGGGACTAGCGGCAATGAGCAGTTCTTC
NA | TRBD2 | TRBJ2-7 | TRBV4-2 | CASSQVGAGGSYEQYF | TGTGCCAGCAGCCAAGTCGGAGCGGGGGGTTCTTACGAGCAGTACTTC
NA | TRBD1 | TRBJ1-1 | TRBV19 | CASSIGTGGATEAFF | TGTGCCAGTAGTATTGGGACAGGGGGGGCCACTGAAGCTTTCTTT
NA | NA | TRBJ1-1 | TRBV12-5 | CASQGSNTEAFF | TGTGCTAGTCAGGGGTCGAACACTGAAGCTTTCTTT